Described below is a single TCR beta chain sequence and its context. The length of the CDR3 is 14 residues. V gave up 7 bases and J gave up 8 bases, with 18 bases separating them. Germline V lookup: CDR1 SNHLY, CDR2 FYNNEI. The source of the sample is a study of blood T cell repertoires in COVID-19. About the research overall: Samples came from the United States, Italy and Spain, spanning acute and convalescent COVID-19. PBMCs, B-cell-depleted T cells, or T cells were the source of the cDNA or gDNA that made up the material.

In the authors' workflow: Nucleated cell counts were estimated from reference gene primer amplification. Here immunoSEQ multiplex PCR was the method, and the copy in TCRdb shows in-frame clones only, minus some. V and J calls and clone size follow that table, whereas D and trimming were derived from the DNA. The sample includes more than 200,000 clones, roughly 90% of them seen just once. This sequence joins TRBV2 and TRBJ2-1; D gene uncertain. Sequencing used peripheral blood. The TCR was taken from a man aged 25 to 40 with active or convalescent COVID-19. The CDR3 region is CASKTPASFDEQFF. The DNA of the CDR3 is TGTGCCAGCAAGACACCGGCGAGTTTCGATGAGCAGTTCTTC.